The 8 T cell receptor beta chains given below trace back to one sample, sequenced in a study of vaccination and CD4 T cells after COVID-19 (dated by TCRdb to about 2022). These TCRs' antigens remain unknown. Library construction relied on PCR. The instrument was an Illumina iSeq 100. DNA from cultured CD4+ T cells was subjected to TCR sequencing with the Oncomine TCR Beta short-read assay at the Johns Hopkins FTIC core. TCRdb trimmed the raw reads at Q25, called clones with MiXCR and kept productive beta chains. Each record represents a unique CDR3 protein, reported with the most common genes and DNA among its rows. This sample comprises thousands of distinct CDR3 sequences, roughly a sixth of them detected only once. More than 20% of the sample lies in the top ten. The treatment or condition label, as the study defines it: approximately nine-day PBMC culture with coronavirus spike peptide pools or control peptides (ViraFEST assay).

Sequencing was done on a sample of CD4+ T cells from blood, cultured in vitro. The receptors were gathered from a human donor who had recovered from COVID-19.

By sample fraction, this clonotype is medium-sized. The chain combines TRBV15 with TRBJ1-6; D remains ambiguous. V lost 4 bases, J lost 5 bases, and 3 bases lay in between. Germline V gene lookup returns CDR1 LNHNV and CDR2 YYDKDF (reference sequence). The CDR3 runs to 12 residues. CDR3 amino acids: CATSTNNSPLHF. Written as DNA, the CDR3 is TGTGCCACCAGCACTAATAATTCACCCCTCCACTTT. Filled out from reference TRBV15 and TRBJ1-6, the complete variable domain reads DAMVIQNPRYQVTQFGKPVTLSCSQTLNHNVMYWYQQKSSQAPKLLFHYYDKDFNNEADTPDNFQSRRPNTSFCFLDIRSPGLGDTAMYLCATSTNNSPLHFGNGTRLTVT.

The chain joins TRBV12-3 or TRBV12-4 to TRBJ2-7, with a possible D match to TRBD2 (7 bases). Between the trimmed V and J ends, which lost 6 bases and 0 bases, there was a span of 21 bases. This CDR3 is 17 amino acids long. The CDR3 region is CASSRGGGLRNSYEQYF. The CDR3 nucleotides read TGTGCCAGCAGCCGAGGGGGGGGTCTACGAAACTCCTACGAGCAGTACTTC.

This sequence joins TRBV6-1 and TRBJ1-6; D unclear. Between the trimmed V and J ends, which lost 6 bases and 4 bases, there was a span of 7 bases. The length of the CDR3 is 13 residues. Germline V gives CDR1 MNHNS, CDR2 SASEGT. The CDR3 nucleotides are TGTGCCAGCAGGAGGAGTTATAATTCACCCCTCCACTTT. This codes for CASRRSYNSPLHF.

The chain recombines TRBV10-3 with TRBJ1-4; 8 bases agree with TRBD1. J lost 6 bases, V lost 0 bases, and 9 bases had no gene match. This CDR3 is 17 amino acids long. Germline V lookup: CDR1 ENHRY, CDR2 SYGVKD. The CDR3 is CAISESIKGQGDEKLFF. CDR3 nucleotide sequence: TGTGCCATCAGTGAGTCGATTAAAGGACAGGGAGATGAAAAACTGTTTTTT.

The CDR3 DNA reads as TGCGCCAGCAGCTTGGGAGGGACCGTCAGCTACGAGCAGTACTTC. Its translation: CASSLGGTVSYEQYF. The chain couples TRBV5-1 to TRBJ2-7; D possibly uses TRBD1 or TRBD2 (5 bases each). V was clipped by 0 bases and J by 3 bases, with 13 bases between them. This CDR3 comprises 15 residues. Germline V gene data show CDR1 as SGHRS and CDR2 as YFSETQ.

This clonotype ranks as medium-sized (0.01 to 0.1%). The chain recombines TRBV25-1 with TRBJ1-3; TRBD1 aligns across 8 bases. This CDR3 contains 14 residues. With V trimmed by 4 bases and J by 4 bases, 3 bases remained unmatched. Looked up from germline, CDR1 is MGHDK and CDR2 is SYGVNS. This CDR3 reads CASSVAGGGNTIYF. The CDR3 region has the DNA TGTGCCAGCAGTGTGGCAGGGGGCGGAAACACCATATATTTT.

The chain links TRBV5-1 to TRBJ1-1; D call uncertain. Trimming cost V 4 bases and J 4 bases, with 14 bases left between them. Germline CDR1 is SGHRS and CDR2 is YFSETQ. The CDR3 runs 14 residues. CDR3: CASSPGGVGTEAFF. As DNA, the CDR3 is TGCGCCAGCAGCCCCGGAGGAGTAGGCACTGAAGCTTTCTTT.

By share, this clonotype ranks as medium-sized (0.01 to 0.1%). Here the CDR3 reads CASSPGPERTLHF. Here the CDR3 DNA reads TGTGCCAGCAGCCCCGGGCCAGAAAGGACCCTCCACTTT. V gene TRBV5-4 combines with J gene TRBJ1-6; D remains ambiguous. The germline gives CDR1 SGHNT, CDR2 YYREEE (reference sequence). The CDR3 is 13 amino acids. V lost 4 bases and J 14 bases, leaving 16 bases between the germline ends.